This entry describes one TCR beta chain. Its antigen remains unknown. One junction end does not reproduce the germline sequence, and a read error may be involved. The data are from a study of tumor and adjacent non-tumor tissue in lung cancer. Background on the study: Histology: under 15 adenocarcinoma, 2 squamous cell carcinoma, 1 small cell lung cancer. Points from the study as a whole: Tumor tissue had significantly higher TCR diversity than normal lung.

RNA was extracted from bulk tissue without any cell sorting. Chemotherapy-naive patients with new lung cancer underwent thoracic surgery in China, August–late 2014. A modified ARM-PCR protocol with three rounds of nested PCR amplified TCRbeta. MiXCR, run by TCRdb on the multiplex PCR reads, gives a single entry per CDR3 protein. This table has about 68,000 distinct CDR3 sequences, 60% appearing once. Material: lung tumor tissue. This receptor was obtained from a man between 50 and 59 years old with non-small cell lung cancer.

The CDR3 is CSVGEFGVANVLTF. Here the CDR3 DNA reads TGCAGCGTTGGAGAGTTCGGGGTGGCCAACGTCCTGACATTT. The rearrangement uses TRBV29-1 and TRBJ2-6; TRBD2 is a possible D gene (5 bases). This CDR3 is built from 14 residues. The germline CDR1 and CDR2 sequences are SQVTM and ANQGSEA.